This T cell receptor beta chain came from a study of shared clonotypes between healthy human individuals. Trimming shortened V by 0 bases and J by 7 bases, and 4 bases separated the two germline ends. Germline CDR1 reads SEHNR; CDR2 reads FQNEAQ (reference sequence). The CDR3 contains 11 residues. Caucasian adults living in Nashville, Tennessee, provided all samples. The protocol was immunoSEQ multiplex PCR, while the TCRdb copy is restricted to in-frame clones and leaves out a portion. Of roughly 380,000 clones listed, just over 95% are singletons. The count of this clone is one. The sample was memory CD8+ T cells sorted from blood. Subset here: CD45RO+ cells pooled with CCR7-negative TemRA cells. The receptor's source is a man aged 25-40 years in good health. The rearrangement uses TRBV7-9 and TRBJ2-7; unclear D gene. The CDR3 bases are TGTGCCAGCAGCTTAGCGTTTGAGCAGTACTTC. Translating gives CASSLAFEQYF.